This T cell receptor beta chain is from a study of blood T cell repertoires in COVID-19. Overall study context: COVID-19 samples from acute and convalescent phases originated in the United States, Italy and Spain. PBMCs, B-cell-depleted T cells, or T cells were the source of the cDNA or gDNA that made up the material.

In the source study's methods: For nucleated cells, counts were estimated from reference gene primer amplification. Clones were sequenced by immunoSEQ multiplex PCR, and TCRdb holds only the in-frame ones, with some missing. That table is the source of V, J and clone size, and D and trimming were worked out from the DNA. The table records about 190,000 clones, around 80% of them present only once. This CDR3 is built from 13 residues. Germline V gives CDR1 LNHDA, CDR2 SQIVND (reference sequence). The V gene end was trimmed by 5 bases and the J gene end by 7 bases; junction bases not matched to a gene: 5.

The sample comprised peripheral blood. The sequence derives from a man aged 30 to 45 with active or convalescent COVID-19. The chain links TRBV19 to TRBJ2-5; 9 nucleotides match TRBD2. This CDR3 reads CASSSSGAGTQYF. CDR3 DNA sequence: TGTGCCAGTAGTTCTAGCGGGGCGGGGACCCAGTACTTC.